This TCR beta chain is from a study of T cell responses to AZD1222 COVID-19 vaccine. In germline, CDR1 is SGHRS, CDR2 YFSETQ. The V segment lost 4 bases and the J segment 7 bases; nucleotides outside the gene matches: 4. The CDR3 runs 13 residues. Only in-frame clones appear in the TCRdb table, and some are missing; sequencing was by immunoSEQ multiplex PCR. Here the sample spans under 25,000 clones, about four fifths being singletons. Material: peripheral blood, obtained 28 days after the second AZD1222 dose. The V and J genes are TRBV5-1 and TRBJ2-2; 7 bases agree with TRBD2. The source of this sequence is an adult who received the AZD1222 COVID-19 vaccine. As DNA, the CDR3 is TGCGCCAGCAGCAGCGGGGCGGGCGGGGAGCTGTTTTTT. As protein: CASSSGAGGELFF.